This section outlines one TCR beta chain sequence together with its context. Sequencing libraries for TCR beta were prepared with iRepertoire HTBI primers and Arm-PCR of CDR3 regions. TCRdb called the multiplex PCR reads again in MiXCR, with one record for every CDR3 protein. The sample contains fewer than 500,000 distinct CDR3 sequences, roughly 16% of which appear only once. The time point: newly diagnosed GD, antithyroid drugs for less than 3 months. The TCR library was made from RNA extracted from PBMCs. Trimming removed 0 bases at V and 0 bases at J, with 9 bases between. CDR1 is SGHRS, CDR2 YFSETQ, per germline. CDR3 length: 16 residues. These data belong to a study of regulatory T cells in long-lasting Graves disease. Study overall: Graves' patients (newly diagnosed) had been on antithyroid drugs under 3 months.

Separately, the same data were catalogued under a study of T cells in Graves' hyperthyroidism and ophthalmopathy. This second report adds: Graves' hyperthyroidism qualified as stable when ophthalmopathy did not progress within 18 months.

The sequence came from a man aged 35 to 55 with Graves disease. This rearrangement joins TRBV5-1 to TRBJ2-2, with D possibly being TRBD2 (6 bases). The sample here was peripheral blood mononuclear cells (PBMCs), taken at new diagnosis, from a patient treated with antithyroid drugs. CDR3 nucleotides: TGCGCCAGCAGCTTGGTAGGAGGGGCGAACACCGGGGAGCTGTTTTTT. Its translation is CASSLVGGANTGELFF.